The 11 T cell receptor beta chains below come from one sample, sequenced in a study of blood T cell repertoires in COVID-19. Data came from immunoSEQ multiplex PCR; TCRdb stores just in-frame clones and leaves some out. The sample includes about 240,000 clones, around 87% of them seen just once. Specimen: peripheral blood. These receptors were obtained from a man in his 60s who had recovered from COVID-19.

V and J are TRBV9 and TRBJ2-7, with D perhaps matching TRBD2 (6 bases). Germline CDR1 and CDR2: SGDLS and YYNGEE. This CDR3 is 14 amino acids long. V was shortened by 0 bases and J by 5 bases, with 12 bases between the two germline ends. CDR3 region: CASSVGGGWNEQYF. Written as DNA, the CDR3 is TGTGCCAGCAGCGTAGGTGGGGGGTGGAACGAGCAGTACTTC.

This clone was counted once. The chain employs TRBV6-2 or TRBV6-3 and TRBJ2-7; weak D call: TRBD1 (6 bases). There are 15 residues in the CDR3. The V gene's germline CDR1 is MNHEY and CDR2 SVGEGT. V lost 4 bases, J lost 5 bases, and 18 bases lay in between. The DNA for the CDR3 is TGTGCCAGCAGTTTAGGCTCCAGGGGTCGAGACGAGCAGTACGTC. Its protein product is CASSLGSRGRDEQYV.

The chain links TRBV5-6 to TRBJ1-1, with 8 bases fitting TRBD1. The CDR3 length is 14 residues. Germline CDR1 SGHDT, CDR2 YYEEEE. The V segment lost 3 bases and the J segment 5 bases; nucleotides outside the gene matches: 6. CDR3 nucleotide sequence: TGTGCCAGCAGCTCCGGATGGACAGGGACTGAAGCTTTCTTT. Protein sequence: CASSSGWTGTEAFF. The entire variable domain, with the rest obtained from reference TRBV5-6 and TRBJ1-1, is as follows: DAGVTQSPTHLIKTRGQQVTLRCSPKSGHDTVSWYQQALGQGPQFIFQYYEEEERQRGNFPDRFSGHQFPNYSSELNVNALLLGDSALYLCASSSGWTGTEAFFGQGTRLTVV.

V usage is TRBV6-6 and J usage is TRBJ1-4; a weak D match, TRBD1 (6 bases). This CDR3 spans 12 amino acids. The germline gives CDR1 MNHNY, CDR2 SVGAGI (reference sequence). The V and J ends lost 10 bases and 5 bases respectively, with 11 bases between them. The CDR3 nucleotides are TGTGCCACAGGGGACCAAAATGAAAAACTGTTTTTT. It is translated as CATGDQNEKLFF.

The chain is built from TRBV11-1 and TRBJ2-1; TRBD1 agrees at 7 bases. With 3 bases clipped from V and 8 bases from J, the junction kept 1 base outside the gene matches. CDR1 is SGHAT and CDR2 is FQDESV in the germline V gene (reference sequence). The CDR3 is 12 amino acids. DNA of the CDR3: TGTGCCAGCAGCTTGGACAGGCATGAGCAGTTCTTC. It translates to CASSLDRHEQFF. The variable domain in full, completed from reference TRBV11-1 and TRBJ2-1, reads EAEVAQSPRYKITEKSQAVAFWCDPISGHATLYWYRQILGQGPELLVQFQDESVVDDSQLPKDRFSAERLKGVDSTLKIQPAELGDSAMYLCASSLDRHEQFFGPGTRLTVL.

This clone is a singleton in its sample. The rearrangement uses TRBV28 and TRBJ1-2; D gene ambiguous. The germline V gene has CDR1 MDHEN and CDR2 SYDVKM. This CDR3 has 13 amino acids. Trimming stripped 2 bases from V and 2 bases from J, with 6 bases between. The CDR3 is CASSLPGNYGYTF. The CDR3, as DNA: TGTGCCAGCAGTTTACCGGGGAACTATGGCTACACCTTC.

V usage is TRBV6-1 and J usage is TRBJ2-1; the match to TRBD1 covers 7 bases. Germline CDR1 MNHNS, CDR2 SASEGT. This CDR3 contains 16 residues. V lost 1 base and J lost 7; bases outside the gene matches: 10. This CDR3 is CASSEVTGFGSNEQFF. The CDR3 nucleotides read TGTGCCAGCAGTGAAGTGACAGGGTTTGGATCAAATGAGCAGTTCTTC.

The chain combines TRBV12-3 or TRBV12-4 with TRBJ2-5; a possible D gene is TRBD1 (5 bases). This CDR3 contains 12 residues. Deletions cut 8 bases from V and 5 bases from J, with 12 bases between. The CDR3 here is CASGAVGETQYF. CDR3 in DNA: TGTGCCAGCGGGGCCGTTGGTGAGACCCAGTACTTC.

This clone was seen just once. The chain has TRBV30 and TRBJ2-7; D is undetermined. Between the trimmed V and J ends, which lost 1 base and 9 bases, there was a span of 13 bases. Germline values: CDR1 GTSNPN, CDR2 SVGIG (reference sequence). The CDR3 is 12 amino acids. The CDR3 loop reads CAWSANFGGQYF. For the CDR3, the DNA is TGTGCCTGGAGTGCGAACTTCGGCGGGCAGTACTTC. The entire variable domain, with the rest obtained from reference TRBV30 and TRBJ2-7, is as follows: SQTIHQWPATLVQPVGSPLSLECTVEGTSNPNLYWYRQAAGRGLQLLFYSVGIGQISSEVPQNLSASRPQDRQFILSSKKLLLSDSGFYLCAWSANFGGQYFGPGTRLTVT.

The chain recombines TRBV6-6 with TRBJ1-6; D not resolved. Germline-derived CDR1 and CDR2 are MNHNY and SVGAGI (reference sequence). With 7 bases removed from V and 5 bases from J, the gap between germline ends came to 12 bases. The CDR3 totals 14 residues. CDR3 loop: CASIRTGDNSPLHF. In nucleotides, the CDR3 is TGTGCCAGCATCCGGACGGGAGATAATTCACCCCTCCACTTT.

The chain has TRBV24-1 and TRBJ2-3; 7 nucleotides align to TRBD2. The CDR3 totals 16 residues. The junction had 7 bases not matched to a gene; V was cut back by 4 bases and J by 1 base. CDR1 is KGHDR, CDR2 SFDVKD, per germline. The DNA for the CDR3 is TGTGCCACCAGTGAAGGTAGCGGGCGAGGCACAGATACGCAGTATTTT. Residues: CATSEGSGRGTDTQYF.